This T cell receptor (beta chain) was retrieved from a study of technical replicates of blood from a handful of donors. Assay: immunoSEQ multiplex PCR; the TCRdb copy retains only in-frame clones and omits some. The sample lists under 85,000 clones; approximately 96% were seen once. The J segment lost 7 bases and the V segment lost 4 bases, leaving 10 bases of the junction unmatched. The CDR3 length is 15 residues. Germline-derived CDR1 and CDR2 are MGHDK and SYGVNS. The chain uses TRBV25-1 and TRBJ1-5, with 7 bases aligning to TRBD1. The specimen was T cells isolated from PBMCs. This clonotype was sampled from a human donor in good health. CDR3 nucleotide sequence: TGTGCCAGCAGTGGACGGACAGGAACTTTGCAGCCCCAGCATTTT. This sequence encodes CASSGRTGTLQPQHF.